The 25 T cell receptor beta chains presented below share a single source sample, sequenced in a study of T cell responses to AZD1222 COVID-19 vaccine. TCRdb's table, derived via immunoSEQ multiplex PCR, lists solely in-frame clones and lacks some. The sample includes about 180,000 clones, roughly 91% of them seen just once. The sample in question was peripheral blood, obtained 28 days after the second AZD1222 dose. These receptors came from an adult who received the AZD1222 COVID-19 vaccine.

This chain connects TRBV6-2 or TRBV6-3 to TRBJ2-7; D not certain. Germline CDR1 and CDR2: MNHEY and SVGEGT. Trimming pared 2 bases from V and 2 bases from J, leaving 7 bases between. The CDR3 is 13 residues long. The CDR3 loop is CASSYPNAYEQYF. CDR3 sequence (DNA): TGTGCCAGCAGTTACCCAAACGCCTACGAGCAGTACTTC.

The rearrangement joins TRBV6-5 to TRBJ1-3; no clear D. The V gene lost 2 bases and the J gene lost 0 bases, with 8 bases spanning the gap. CDR1 is MNHEY, CDR2 SVGAGI, per germline. The CDR3 contains 15 residues. The CDR3: CASSYEAHSGNTIYF. DNA for the CDR3: TGTGCCAGCAGTTACGAGGCCCACTCTGGAAACACCATATATTTT.

The rearrangement uses TRBV27 and TRBJ1-6, with D maybe TRBD1 (6 bases). Trimming took 6 bases from V and 14 from J, leaving 11 bases between them. In germline, CDR1 is MNHEY, CDR2 SMNVEV (reference sequence). The CDR3 contains 11 residues. CDR3 in DNA: TGTGCCAGCAGCTCAGACAGGACCCTCCACTTT. Translating gives CASSSDRTLHF.

In this sample, this clone turned up once. The V and J genes are TRBV3-1 (or the pseudogene TRBV3-2) and TRBJ2-7; 8 nucleotides align to TRBD2. J lost 2 bases, V lost 10 bases, and 13 bases had no gene match. Germline V lookup: CDR1 LGHDT, CDR2 YNNKEL (reference sequence). CDR3 length equals 15 residues. The DNA of the CDR3 is TGTGCCACCTCGGGGGGGCGGGGTCCAACCTACGAGCAGTACTTC. Encoded protein: CATSGGRGPTYEQYF.

The V gene is TRBV27, the J gene TRBJ1-2; possibly TRBD1 for D (5 bases). V lost 3 bases and J 8 bases, leaving 13 bases between the germline ends. CDR1 is MNHEY and CDR2 is SMNVEV in the germline V gene (reference sequence). The CDR3 is made up of 13 amino acids. The CDR3 spells CASSFLQAGGYTF. For the CDR3, the DNA is TGTGCCAGCAGTTTTTTACAGGCCGGGGGCTACACCTTC.

The CDR3 nucleotides read TGTGCCAGCAGCCCCGGGACAGGGATAGTCGAGCAGTACTTC. It translates to CASSPGTGIVEQYF. This chain joins TRBV6-5 and TRBJ2-7, with 9 nucleotides matching TRBD1. This CDR3 comprises 14 residues. V lost 6 bases, J lost 6 bases, and 9 bases stayed unmatched. Germline CDR1 MNHEY, CDR2 SVGAGI.

The genes are TRBV5-4 and TRBJ2-1; the match to TRBD2 covers 7 bases. The CDR3 is 15 residues long. The germline CDR1 and CDR2 sequences are SGHNT and YYREEE (reference sequence). V shed 1 base and J 3 bases; nucleotides not matched to a gene: 4. The chain's CDR3 is CASSLPGTNYNEQFF. The CDR3 region has the DNA TGTGCCAGCAGCTTGCCCGGGACTAACTACAATGAGCAGTTCTTC.

This sequence joins TRBV19 and TRBJ2-4; D is uncertain. The CDR3 loop spans 17 amino acids. With 0 bases removed from V and 7 bases from J, the gap between germline ends came to 19 bases. Germline V CDR1 and CDR2: LNHDA, SQIVND (reference sequence). The CDR3 DNA follows: TGTGCCAGTAGTATAGATCAAGGCACTACCGAAGACAACATTCAGTACTTC. The encoded protein is CASSIDQGTTEDNIQYF.

V gene TRBV28 combines with J gene TRBJ1-2, with 9 positions matching TRBD1. CDR3 length: 15 residues. Germline V gene data show CDR1 as MDHEN and CDR2 as SYDVKM. V lost 3 bases and J lost 2; bases outside the gene matches: 4. The DNA for the CDR3 is TGTGCCAGCAGTTTCGGCGACAGGGGGAACTATGGCTACACCTTC. Translation: CASSFGDRGNYGYTF.

This chain connects TRBV7-9 to TRBJ1-5, with D unresolved. Germline V gene sequence: CDR1 SEHNR, CDR2 FQNEAQ (reference sequence). The CDR3 contains 14 residues. V shed 1 base and J shed 1 base, with 5 bases lying between them. The CDR3 nucleotides are TGTGCCAGCAGCTTAGACACGAGCAATCAGCCCCAGCATTTT. This sequence encodes CASSLDTSNQPQHF.

The sample holds a few counts of this clone. The chain employs TRBV7-9 and TRBJ2-1; D unclear. V gave up 5 bases and J gave up 0 bases, with 14 bases separating them. The CDR3 runs to 16 residues. The germline CDR1 and CDR2 sequences are SEHNR and FQNEAQ (reference sequence). CDR3 coding DNA: TGTGCCAGCAGCCCAATCCGGGCCAGCTCCTACAATGAGCAGTTCTTC. This translates into CASSPIRASSYNEQFF.

V gene TRBV19 combines with J gene TRBJ1-3, with no clear D. The CDR3 runs to 13 residues. Germline lookup yields CDR1 LNHDA and CDR2 SQIVND (reference sequence). V was pared by 10 bases and J by 2 bases, with 12 bases between. The CDR3 sequence is CATQVTAGNTIYF. The CDR3 DNA reads as TGTGCCACCCAGGTGACCGCTGGAAACACCATATATTTT.

V gene TRBV5-4 combines with J gene TRBJ1-4; tentative D call: TRBD1 (6 bases). This CDR3 spans 14 amino acids. Trimming took off 4 bases at V and 7 bases at J, with 14 bases between the two ends. CDR1 and CDR2 from the germline V gene are SGHNT and YYREEE (reference sequence). CDR3 sequence: CASSVGQGGEKLFF. The CDR3 DNA sequence: TGTGCCAGCAGCGTGGGACAAGGCGGTGAAAAACTGTTTTTT.

The chain couples TRBV30 to TRBJ1-4; TRBD1 matches at 8 bases. The CDR3 runs to 17 residues. Looked up from germline, CDR1 is GTSNPN and CDR2 is SVGIG (reference sequence). J was trimmed by 0 bases and V by 5 bases; bases with no gene match: 11. CDR3 sequence reads: CAWGTGKLSTTNEKLFF. As DNA, the CDR3 is TGTGCCTGGGGGACAGGAAAGCTCTCCACAACTAATGAAAAACTGTTTTTT.

This clone came up once. The gene calls are TRBV29-1 and TRBJ2-7; D remains ambiguous. V was cut by 1 base and J by 4 bases, with 11 bases left in between. The CDR3 contains 13 residues. Germline V gives CDR1 SQVTM, CDR2 ANQGSEA. DNA of the CDR3: TGCAGCGTTGAAGCCCATTCTGGGTACGAGCAGTACTTC. Its protein is CSVEAHSGYEQYF.

The gene calls are TRBV6-6 and TRBJ1-1; 9 bases map to TRBD1. The CDR3 is 14 amino acids. Per germline, CDR1 MNHNY and CDR2 SVGAGI (reference sequence). J lost 3 bases, V lost 7 bases, and 6 bases had no gene match. CDR3 loop: CASIFGTGHTEAFF. The CDR3 bases are TGTGCCAGCATCTTTGGGACAGGGCACACTGAAGCTTTCTTT.

V gene TRBV7-9 combines with J gene TRBJ1-4, with TRBD1 identical over 7 bases. The CDR3 covers 16 residues. CDR1 is SEHNR, CDR2 FQNEAQ, per germline (reference sequence). V was clipped by 2 bases and J by 3 bases; unmatched bases: 6. The CDR3 nucleotides are TGTGCCAGCAGCTTATCCCTTGGGACAGCTAATGAAAAACTGTTTTTT. It encodes CASSLSLGTANEKLFF.

The chain joins TRBV7-3 to TRBJ2-2; TRBD1 matches at 10 bases. V lost 4 bases to trimming and J lost 2 bases; unmatched junction nucleotides: 13. The CDR3 contains 19 residues. CDR1 and CDR2 from the germline V gene are SGHTA and FQGTGA. For the CDR3, the DNA is TGTGCCAGCAGCTCAAAGACCCGGGACAGGGGACCAAACACCGGGGAGCTGTTTTTT. This gives the protein CASSSKTRDRGPNTGELFF.

V and J are TRBV6-5 and TRBJ1-5, with D perhaps matching TRBD1 (6 bases). This CDR3 comprises 14 residues. Germline CDR1 and CDR2: MNHEY and SVGAGI. Trimming took 5 bases from V and 4 from J, leaving 12 bases between them. CDR3 nucleotide sequence: TGTGCCAGCAGTACCCGGGACACAAATCAGCCCCAGCATTTT. Translating it yields CASSTRDTNQPQHF.

This chain joins TRBV30 and TRBJ2-6; D is undetermined. The CDR3 spans 17 residues. Germline V gene data show CDR1 as GTSNPN and CDR2 as SVGIG (reference sequence). Trimming took 0 bases from V and 0 from J, leaving 12 bases between them. The CDR3 DNA reads TGTGCCTGGAGTGTTTTGCAGACCCTCTCTGGGGCCAACGTCCTGACTTTC. As protein: CAWSVLQTLSGANVLTF.

The gene calls are TRBV28 and TRBJ1-6; D is unresolved. The CDR3 spans 13 residues. Germline V lookup: CDR1 MDHEN, CDR2 SYDVKM. V was cut by 3 bases and J by 8 bases, with 8 bases left in between. Written as DNA, the CDR3 is TGTGCCAGCAGTTTTTCGGTGGATTCACCCCTCCACTTT. It is translated as CASSFSVDSPLHF.

Here the CDR3 reads CASSARDRGQSPLHF. As DNA, the CDR3 is TGCGCCAGCAGCGCCCGGGACAGGGGGCAATCACCCCTCCACTTT. The V gene is TRBV5-1, the J gene TRBJ1-6; 12 bases are shared with TRBD1. V lost 4 bases to trimming and J lost 10 bases; unmatched junction nucleotides: 6. In germline, CDR1 is SGHRS, CDR2 YFSETQ. This CDR3 region has 15 residues.

J is TRBJ2-7 and V is TRBV14; D ambiguous. Germline V gives CDR1 SGHDN, CDR2 FVKESK. V shed 5 bases and J shed 0 bases, with 14 bases lying between them. The CDR3 runs to 15 residues. CDR3 residues: CASSAFYQSSYEQYF. The CDR3 region has the DNA TGTGCCAGCAGCGCCTTTTATCAGAGCTCCTACGAGCAGTACTTC.

The rearrangement uses TRBV7-3 and TRBJ2-2; 9 bases fit TRBD2. The CDR3 has 17 residues. Germline-derived CDR1 and CDR2 are SGHTA and FQGTGA. J lost 6 bases, V lost 2 bases, and 10 bases had no gene match. The CDR3 region is CASSLVAGGPLAGELFF. In DNA, the CDR3 is TGTGCCAGCAGCTTAGTGGCGGGAGGGCCATTGGCCGGGGAGCTGTTTTTT.

The gene calls are TRBV6-1 and TRBJ2-1, with D unresolved. The germline V and J ends were trimmed by 1 base and 10 bases, with 11 bases remaining between them. Germline CDR1 reads MNHNS; CDR2 reads SASEGT. The CDR3 has 13 residues. In nucleotides, the CDR3 is TGTGCCAGCAGTGAAGTCCCCCGAACGGAGCAGTTCTTC. It encodes CASSEVPRTEQFF.